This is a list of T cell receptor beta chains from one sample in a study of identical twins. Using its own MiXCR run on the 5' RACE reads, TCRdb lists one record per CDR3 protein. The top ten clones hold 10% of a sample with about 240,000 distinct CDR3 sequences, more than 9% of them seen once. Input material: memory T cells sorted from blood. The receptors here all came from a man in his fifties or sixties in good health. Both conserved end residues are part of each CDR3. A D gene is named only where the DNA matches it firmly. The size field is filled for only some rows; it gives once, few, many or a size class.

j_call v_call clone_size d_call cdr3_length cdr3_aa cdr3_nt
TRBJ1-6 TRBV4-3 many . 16 CASSQRAWGFNSPLHF TGCGCCAGCAGCCAGCGGGCGTGGGGTTTTAATTCACCCCTCCACTTT
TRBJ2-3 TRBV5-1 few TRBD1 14 CASSWTGGADTQYF TGCGCCAGCAGCTGGACAGGTGGGGCAGATACGCAGTATTTT
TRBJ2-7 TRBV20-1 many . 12 CSVEGGSYEQYF TGCAGTGTGGAGGGCGGGTCCTACGAGCAGTACTTC
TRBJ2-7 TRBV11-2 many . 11 CASHNGEEQYF TGTGCCAGCCACAACGGGGAGGAGCAGTACTTC
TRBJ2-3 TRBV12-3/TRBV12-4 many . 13 CASSFGVTDTQYF TGTGCCAGCAGTTTTGGCGTCACAGATACGCAGTATTTT
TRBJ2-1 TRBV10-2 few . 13 CASSDSSLDEQFF TGCGCCAGCAGTGATTCTTCTTTGGATGAGCAGTTCTTC
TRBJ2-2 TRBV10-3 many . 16 CAISESPRGHTGELFF TGTGCCATCAGTGAGTCGCCCCGGGGTCACACCGGGGAGCTGTTTTTT
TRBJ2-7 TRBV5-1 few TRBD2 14 CASSPGDYHHEQYF TGCGCCAGCAGCCCCGGGGACTACCACCACGAGCAGTACTTC
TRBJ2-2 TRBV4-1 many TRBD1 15 CASSRGTANTGELFF TGCGCCAGCAGCCGAGGGACAGCGAACACCGGGGAGCTGTTTTTT
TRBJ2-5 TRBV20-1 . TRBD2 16 CSARGTSGRKLETQYF TGCAGTGCTAGAGGGACTAGCGGGAGAAAACTGGAGACCCAGTACTTC
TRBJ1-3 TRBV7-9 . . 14 CASSLAAAGNTIYF TGTGCCAGCAGCTTAGCGGCAGCTGGAAACACCATATATTTT
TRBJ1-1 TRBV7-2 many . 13 CASNSYSYTEAFF TGTGCCAGCAATTCTTACTCTTACACTGAAGCTTTCTTT
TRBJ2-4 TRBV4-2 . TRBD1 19 CASSQAHGQGMGAKNIQYF TGTGCCAGCAGCCAAGCCCACGGACAGGGGATGGGTGCCAAAAACATTCAGTACTTC
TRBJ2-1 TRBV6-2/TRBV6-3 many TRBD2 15 CASSISGTFYNEQFF TGTGCCAGCAGTATTAGCGGGACCTTCTACAATGAGCAGTTCTTC
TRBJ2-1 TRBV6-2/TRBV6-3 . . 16 CASSPLERGLYNEQFF TGTGCCAGCAGTCCCTTGGAACGTGGATTGTACAATGAGCAGTTCTTC
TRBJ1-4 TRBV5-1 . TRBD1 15 CASSWGTGRNEKLFF TGCGCCAGCAGCTGGGGGACAGGGAGGAACGAAAAACTGTTTTTT
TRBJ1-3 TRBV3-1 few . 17 CASSQGQRGSSGNTIYF TGTGCCAGCAGCCAAGGCCAGCGCGGCAGCTCTGGAAACACCATATATTTT
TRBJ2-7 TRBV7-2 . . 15 CASSLEGTGPYEQYF TGTGCCAGCAGCTTAGAGGGGACTGGGCCCTACGAGCAGTACTTC
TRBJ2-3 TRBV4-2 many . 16 CASSQPEGPYTDTQYF TGTGCCAGCAGCCAACCTGAGGGCCCATACACAGATACGCAGTATTTT
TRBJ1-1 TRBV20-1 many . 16 CSATGAGGGQNTEAFF TGCAGTGCTACCGGCGCGGGGGGGGGGCAGAACACTGAAGCTTTCTTT
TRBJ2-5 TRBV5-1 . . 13 CASREAGLETQYF TGCGCCAGCAGAGAAGCAGGGCTCGAGACCCAGTACTTC
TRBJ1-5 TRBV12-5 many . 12 CASGQGIGPQHF TGTGCTAGTGGACAGGGTATAGGTCCCCAGCATTTT
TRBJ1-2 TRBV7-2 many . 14 CASSLALGARGYTF TGTGCCAGCAGCTTAGCGCTCGGGGCGCGAGGCTACACCTTC
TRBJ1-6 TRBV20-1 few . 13 CSAGTSTRAPLHF TGCAGTGCGGGGACATCTACTCGGGCACCCCTCCACTTT
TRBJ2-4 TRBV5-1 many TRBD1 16 CASSLATGGPKNIQYF TGCGCCAGCAGCTTGGCCACAGGGGGACCCAAAAACATTCAGTACTTC
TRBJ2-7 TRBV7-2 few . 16 CASSPAFVQPYYEQYF TGTGCCAGCAGCCCCGCGTTTGTTCAGCCGTACTACGAGCAGTACTTC
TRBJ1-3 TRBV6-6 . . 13 CASSSPGQGTIYF TGTGCCAGCAGTTCCCCCGGCCAAGGCACCATATATTTT
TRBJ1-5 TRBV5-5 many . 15 CASSLTVNSNQPQHF TGTGCCAGCAGCTTGACAGTTAATAGCAATCAGCCCCAGCATTTT
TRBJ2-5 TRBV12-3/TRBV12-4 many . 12 CASSFTGETQYF TGTGCCAGCAGTTTTACGGGCGAGACCCAGTACTTC
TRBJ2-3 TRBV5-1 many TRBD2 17 CASSLDTGTSRTDTQYF TGCGCCAGCAGCTTGGATACTGGGACTAGCCGCACAGATACGCAGTATTTT
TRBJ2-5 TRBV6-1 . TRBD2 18 CASSEGTSGMSPQETQYF TGTGCCAGCAGTGAGGGGACTAGCGGAATGAGCCCCCAAGAGACCCAGTACTTC
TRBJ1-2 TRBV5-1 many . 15 CASSLDVGARGGYTF TGCGCCAGCAGCTTGGATGTTGGGGCAAGAGGCGGCTACACCTTC
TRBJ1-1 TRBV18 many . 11 CASSGQTEAFF TGTGCCAGCTCCGGACAGACTGAAGCTTTCTTT
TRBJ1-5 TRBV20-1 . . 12 CSAGSGGQPQHF TGCAGTGCCGGATCCGGGGGACAGCCCCAGCATTTT
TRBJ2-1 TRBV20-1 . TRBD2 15 CSARTSGDRYNEQFF TGCAGTGCTAGGACTAGCGGGGATCGCTACAATGAGCAGTTCTTC
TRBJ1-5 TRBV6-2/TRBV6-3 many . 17 CASSQKGDHYSNQPQHF TGTGCCAGCAGTCAAAAGGGAGACCACTATAGCAATCAGCCCCAGCATTTT
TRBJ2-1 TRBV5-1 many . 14 CASSLEQRRNEQFF TGCGCCAGCAGCTTGGAGCAGCGTCGGAATGAGCAGTTCTTC
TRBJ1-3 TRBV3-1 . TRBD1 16 CASRRGPTLSGNTIYF TGTGCCAGCAGGAGGGGGCCGACCCTCTCTGGAAACACCATATATTTT
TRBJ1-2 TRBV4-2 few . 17 CASSQEPSGGAYYGYTF TGTGCCAGCAGCCAAGAACCGTCCGGGGGGGCCTACTATGGCTACACCTTC
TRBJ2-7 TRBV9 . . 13 CASSVAPTDEQYF TGTGCCAGCAGCGTAGCCCCTACTGACGAGCAGTACTTC
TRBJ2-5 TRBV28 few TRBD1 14 CASSQPDRGETQYF TGTGCCAGCAGTCAACCGGACAGGGGGGAGACCCAGTACTTC
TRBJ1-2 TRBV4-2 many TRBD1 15 CASSQDVSTGYGYTF TGTGCCAGCAGCCAAGATGTGTCGACAGGGTATGGCTACACCTTC
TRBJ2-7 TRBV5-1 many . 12 CASSLTGVEQYF TGCGCCAGCAGCTTGACGGGAGTGGAGCAGTACTTC
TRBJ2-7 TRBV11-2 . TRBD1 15 CASLNSGTGVHEQYF TGTGCCAGCCTAAACTCCGGGACAGGGGTGCACGAGCAGTACTTC
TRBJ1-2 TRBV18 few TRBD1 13 CASSPAGGYGYTF TGTGCCAGCTCACCTGCAGGGGGCTATGGCTACACCTTC
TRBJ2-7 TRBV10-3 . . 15 CAISEHGQTNYEQYF TGTGCCATCAGTGAGCATGGACAGACGAACTACGAGCAGTACTTC
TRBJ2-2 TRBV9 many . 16 CASSVGVSGNTGELFF TGTGCCAGCAGCGTAGGGGTTAGCGGGAACACCGGGGAGCTGTTTTTT
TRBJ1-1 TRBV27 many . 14 CASKETGLNTEAFF TGTGCCAGCAAGGAAACAGGATTGAACACTGAAGCTTTCTTT
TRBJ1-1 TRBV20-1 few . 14 CSATKQGRVTEAFF TGCAGTGCTACCAAACAGGGTAGGGTCACTGAAGCTTTCTTT
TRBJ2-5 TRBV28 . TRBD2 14 CASSLLGRGETQYF TGTGCCAGCAGTTTACTCGGGAGGGGAGAGACCCAGTACTTC
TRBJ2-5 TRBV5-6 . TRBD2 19 CASSLGLAGHGPLQETQYF TGTGCCAGCAGCTTGGGACTAGCGGGCCACGGGCCCCTCCAAGAGACCCAGTACTTC
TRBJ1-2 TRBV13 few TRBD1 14 CASSSTGSSYGYTF TGTGCCAGCAGCTCGACAGGGTCTTCGTATGGCTACACCTTC
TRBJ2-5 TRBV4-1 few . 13 CASSQGVQETQYF TGCGCCAGCAGCCAAGGGGTCCAAGAGACCCAGTACTTC
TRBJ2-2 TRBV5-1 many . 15 CASSISQSAAGELFF TGCGCCAGCAGCATCTCCCAGTCGGCGGCGGGGGAGCTGTTTTTT
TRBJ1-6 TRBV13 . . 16 CASSLGGSKVSSPLHF TGTGCCAGCAGCTTGGGGGGGTCGAAGGTGTCTTCACCCCTCCACTTT
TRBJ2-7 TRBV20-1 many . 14 CSAEPGTGTYEQYF TGCAGTGCAGAGCCCGGGACTGGGACCTACGAGCAGTACTTC
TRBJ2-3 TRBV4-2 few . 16 CASSLQAGENTDTQYF TGTGCCAGCAGCCTACAAGCGGGTGAGAACACAGATACGCAGTATTTT
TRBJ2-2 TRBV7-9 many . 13 CASEVPNTGELFF TGTGCCAGCGAAGTTCCGAACACCGGGGAGCTGTTTTTT
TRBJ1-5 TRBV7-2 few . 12 CASSSLRQPQHF TGTGCCAGCAGTTCCCTTCGTCAGCCCCAGCATTTT
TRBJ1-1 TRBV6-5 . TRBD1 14 CASSYPGTEIQAFF TGTGCCAGCAGTTACCCCGGGACAGAAATACAAGCTTTCTTT